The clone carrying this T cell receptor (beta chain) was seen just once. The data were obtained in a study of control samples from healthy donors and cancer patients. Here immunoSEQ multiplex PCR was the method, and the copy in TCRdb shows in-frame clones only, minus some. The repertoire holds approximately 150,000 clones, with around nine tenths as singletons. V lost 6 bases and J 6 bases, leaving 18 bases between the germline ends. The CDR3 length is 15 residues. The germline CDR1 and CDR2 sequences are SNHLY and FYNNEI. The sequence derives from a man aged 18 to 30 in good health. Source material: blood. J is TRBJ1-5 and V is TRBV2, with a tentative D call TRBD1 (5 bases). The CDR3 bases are TGTGCCAGCAGGAGACAGAGCACTGACAGTCAGCCCCAGCATTTT. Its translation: CASRRQSTDSQPQHF. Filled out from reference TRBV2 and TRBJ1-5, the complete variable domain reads EPEVTQTPSHQVTQMGQEVILRCVPISNHLYFYWYRQILGQKVEFLVSFYNNEISEKSEIFDDQFSVERPDGSNFTLKIRSTKLEDSAMYFCASRRQSTDSQPQHFGDGTRLSIL.